Detailed here is one T cell receptor (beta chain). What it recognizes is unknown. This sample stems from a study of beta chain features in type 1 diabetes. Findings and caveats of the study: Shorter templates might be favored by PCR, equally in patients and controls. High TCR expression in some cells could lead to their over-representation in cDNA sequencing. Researchers report that Type 1 diabetes patients had moderately but significantly shorter TCRB CDR3s across all four CD4+ subsets.

Every isolated RNA sample was fully reverse transcribed, so sequencing captured expressed TCRB transcripts. Method: immunoSEQ multiplex PCR; TCRdb's copy keeps in-frame clones and lacks some. The profile shows around 710,000 clones, around 12% of them singletons. This CDR3 has 16 residues. The V end was cut by 4 bases, the J end by 0 bases, with 13 bases between. CDR1 is MGHDK, CDR2 SYGVNS, per germline. Sequencing was done on a sample of naive CD4+ T cells from blood. The TCR sequence derives from a man between 25 and 39 years old with type 1 diabetes. The chain uses TRBV25-1 and TRBJ2-1; D gene uncertain. CDR3 in amino acids: CASSGSTAFSYNEQFF. The CDR3 DNA follows: TGTGCCAGCAGTGGATCGACGGCTTTCTCCTACAATGAGCAGTTCTTC.